This is a list of T cell receptor beta chains from one sample in a study of blood T cells in healthy people across ages. Via MiXCR, TCRdb re-called the 5' RACE reads, giving one row per CDR3 protein. The sample holds 1.5 million to 2 million distinct CDR3 sequences, approximately 50% seen once. The specimen was blood. The receptors here all came from a middle-aged woman in good health. Each CDR3 is given with its conserved first and last residue. A D gene is named only where the DNA matches it firmly. Expanded clones are given a class, and other clones once, few, many or no size at all.

>.|TRBV29-1|TRBJ2-1|.
TGCAGCGTGGACCCTTTCGGGCGTGAGCAGTTCTTC
CSVDPFGREQFF
>TRBD1|TRBV27|TRBJ1-5|few
TGTGCCAGCAGGACAGGGGGCCAGCCCCAGCATTTT
CASRTGGQPQHF
>TRBD1|TRBV5-1|TRBJ1-1|few
TGCGCCAGCAGCGAACAGGGGGGGAACACTGAAGCTTTCTTT
CASSEQGGNTEAFF
>.|TRBV4-2|TRBJ1-2|.
TGTGCCAGCAGCCAAGATCAGCGTACTAACTATGGCTACACCTTC
CASSQDQRTNYGYTF
>.|TRBV10-1|TRBJ2-7|few
TGCGCCAGCAGTGAGTTAGCGGAGGGCTACGAGCAGTACTTC
CASSELAEGYEQYF
>.|TRBV18|TRBJ1-2|.
TGTGCCAGCTCACCGGAACAGGCTGGGGGCTACACCTTC
CASSPEQAGGYTF
>TRBD1|TRBV6-2/TRBV6-3|TRBJ2-3|.
TGTGCCAGCATCAAGGACAGGGGAAGTCAAGATACGCAGTATTTT
CASIKDRGSQDTQYF
>.|TRBV9|TRBJ2-1|few
TGTGCCAGCAGCGTAGAAGCGGGCTACAATGAGCAGTTCTTC
CASSVEAGYNEQFF
>TRBD2|TRBV12-3/TRBV12-4|TRBJ2-1|.
TGTGCCAGCAATAGAGGGAGGGGTTTCTACAATGAGCAGTTCTTC
CASNRGRGFYNEQFF
>.|TRBV10-3|TRBJ1-4|few
TGTGCCATCAGTGAGGACAGTAAGATCGAAAAACTGTTTTTT
CAISEDSKIEKLFF
>.|TRBV6-5|TRBJ2-3|.
TGTGCCAGCAGTTACTCGACTCTAGCGTCAGATACGCAGTATTTT
CASSYSTLASDTQYF
>TRBD1|TRBV29-1|TRBJ1-1|once
TGCAGCGTTGTGGGACAGCACCCTGAGGCTTTCTTT
CSVVGQHPEAFF
>.|TRBV3-1|TRBJ1-2|.
TGTGCCAGCAGCCCCCGACACGGGGACGTAGGCTACACCTTC
CASSPRHGDVGYTF
>.|TRBV25-1|TRBJ2-2|.
TGTGCCAGCAGGAAGATCACCGGGGAGCTGTTTTTT
CASRKITGELFF
>.|TRBV20-1|TRBJ2-1|few
TGCAGCCCGGGACCCAGCTCCTACAATGAGCAGTTCTTC
CSPGPSSYNEQFF
>.|TRBV28|TRBJ2-7|.
TGTGCCTGCCAGGTACCCACCTACGAGCAGTACTTC
CACQVPTYEQYF
>.|TRBV24-1|TRBJ2-1|.
TGTGCCACCAGTGATGCGCGGGGTGGGTCCTACAATGAGCAGTTCTTC
CATSDARGGSYNEQFF
>.|TRBV7-2|TRBJ2-7|.
TGTGCCAGCAGCCGCCCCCGGTCCTACGAGCAGTACTTC
CASSRPRSYEQYF
>.|TRBV3-1|TRBJ2-2|.
TGTGCCAGCAGCCACCGACTTCAACGCACCGGGGAGCTGTTTTTT
CASSHRLQRTGELFF
>.|TRBV10-3|TRBJ1-2|.
TGTGCCATCAGTATGGACAGCTATGGCTACACCTTC
CAISMDSYGYTF